The 32 T cell receptor beta chains below come from one sample, sequenced in a study of cytomegalovirus exposure and HLA in healthy donors. This table comes from immunoSEQ multiplex PCR, and its TCRdb copy is limited to in-frame clones, with some not included. This table holds fewer than 70,000 clones, around 96% found once. The sample taken for sequencing was PBMCs. These receptor sequences come from a man in his late teens or twenties in good health and CMV-seronegative.

This chain links TRBV7-9 with TRBJ1-1, with D hard to call. CDR3 length: 15 amino acids. Germline values: CDR1 SEHNR, CDR2 FQNEAQ (reference sequence). V was clipped by 4 bases and J by 1 base, with 13 bases between them. CDR3 amino acids: CASSSRWRGNTEAFF. For the CDR3, the DNA is TGTGCCAGCAGCTCACGGTGGCGGGGGAACACTGAAGCTTTCTTT.

The chain uses TRBV28 and TRBJ2-2; 9 bases are a match to TRBD2. This CDR3 has 17 residues. V trimming: 10 bases; J trimming: 6 bases; junction bases outside the gene matches: 18. Looked up from germline, CDR1 is MDHEN and CDR2 is SYDVKM. CDR3 coding DNA: TGTGCCACCCGGGGGATAGCGGGAGTTTCTTTCTCCGGGGAGCTGTTTTTT. It specifies CATRGIAGVSFSGELFF.

This chain connects TRBV25-1 to TRBJ2-1; TRBD2 matches 12 bases. The CDR3 is 17 amino acids. With 3 bases clipped from V and 1 base from J, the junction kept 4 bases outside the gene matches. The germline gives CDR1 MGHDK, CDR2 SYGVNS. CDR3 protein: CASSDYGLAGSYNEQFF. The CDR3 bases are TGTGCCAGCAGTGACTATGGACTAGCGGGATCCTACAATGAGCAGTTCTTC.

The chain recombines TRBV6-5 with TRBJ2-1; TRBD2 aligns across 14 bases. After removal of 5 bases from V and 7 bases from J, the junction contained 4 bases not matched to a gene. Germline assignment: CDR1 MNHEY and CDR2 SVGAGI. CDR3 length: 15 residues. The CDR3, as DNA: TGTGCCAGCAGTCGAGGGACTAGCGGGGGAAATGAGCAGTTCTTC. This translates into CASSRGTSGGNEQFF.

The J gene is TRBJ2-3, the V gene TRBV5-4; 13 bases align to TRBD2. In germline, CDR1 is SGHNT, CDR2 YYREEE (reference sequence). J gave up 6 bases and V 5 bases, and 6 bases lay outside the gene matches. CDR3 size: 15 residues. The DNA of the CDR3 is TGTGCCAGCAGAGGACTAGCGGGAGAGGGCGATACGCAGTATTTT. Translating it yields CASRGLAGEGDTQYF.

The CDR3 DNA sequence: TGTGCCAGCAGCCCTGGAGCTAGCGGGTTCTCCTACGAGCAGTACTTC. This encodes CASSPGASGFSYEQYF. The chain couples TRBV7-8 to TRBJ2-7, with 8 bases aligning to TRBD2. Germline assignment: CDR1 SGHVS and CDR2 FQNEAQ. The CDR3 runs to 16 residues. V was clipped by 5 bases and J by 0 bases; unmatched bases: 9.

V usage is TRBV28 and J usage is TRBJ2-6; 7 positions agree with TRBD2. This CDR3 contains 17 residues. Trimming removed 3 bases from V and 2 bases from J; junction bases left unmatched: 7. The germline gives CDR1 MDHEN, CDR2 SYDVKM. The CDR3 here is CASSLAKRGTGANVLTF. CDR3 sequence (DNA): TGTGCCAGCAGTTTGGCTAAGCGGGGTACTGGGGCCAACGTCCTGACTTTC.

V and J are TRBV19 and TRBJ2-7; a weak D match, TRBD1 (5 bases). The CDR3 covers 13 residues. Trimming stripped 3 bases from V and 0 bases from J, with 6 bases between. Germline V CDR1 and CDR2: LNHDA, SQIVND (reference sequence). CDR3 region: CASSIDSSYEQYF. The CDR3 DNA reads TGTGCCAGTAGTATCGACAGCTCCTACGAGCAGTACTTC.

A word on this clone: The identical CDR3 is also encoded by other nucleotide sequences in the sample. The gene calls are TRBV5-1 and TRBJ2-3; 7 nucleotides match TRBD1. The germline gives CDR1 SGHRS, CDR2 YFSETQ. The CDR3 has 17 residues. The ends lost 0 bases at V and 4 bases at J; junction bases unmatched: 11. CDR3 nucleotides: TGCGCCAGCAGCTTGGTTCCGAAGGGGGCCGGGGCAGATACGCAGTATTTT. The encoded protein is CASSLVPKGAGADTQYF.

The chain is built from TRBV9 and TRBJ2-1; D is perhaps TRBD2 (6 bases). CDR3 length: 14 residues. Trimming removed 1 base from V and 10 bases from J, with 15 bases in between. Germline CDR1 is SGDLS and CDR2 is YYNGEE. CDR3 in amino acids: CASSVTGLTREQFF. CDR3 DNA: TGTGCCAGCAGCGTAACGGGACTGACGAGGGAGCAGTTCTTC.

The J gene is TRBJ2-6, the V gene TRBV5-1, with TRBD1 identical over 7 bases. Germline CDR1 reads SGHRS; CDR2 reads YFSETQ. Trimming cost V 5 bases and J 4 bases; bases outside gene matches: 6. The CDR3 runs 15 residues. CDR3 nucleotide sequence: TGCGCCAGCAGTCAAGGGGGCCACGGGGCCAACGTCCTGACTTTC. Amino acid sequence: CASSQGGHGANVLTF.

The rearrangement joins TRBV10-1 to TRBJ2-1, with 7 bases matching TRBD2. This CDR3 contains 15 residues. The junction had 17 bases not matched to a gene; V was cut back by 7 bases and J by 11 bases. Germline CDR1 and CDR2: WNHNN and SYGVQD (reference sequence). CDR3 nucleotide sequence: TGCGCCAGCACTCCGGGAGGAACGTCACGATGTCAGCAGTTCTTC. This gives the protein CASTPGGTSRCQQFF.

The J gene is TRBJ2-2, the V gene TRBV5-1; D is unresolved. Trimming took 4 bases from V and 6 from J, leaving 4 bases between them. Germline loops: CDR1 SGHRS, CDR2 YFSETQ. The CDR3 runs 11 residues. The CDR3 bases are TGCGCCAGCAGCCTCGCCGGGGAGCTGTTTTTT. Translation gives CASSLAGELFF.

The chain has TRBV19 and TRBJ2-3; weak D call: TRBD1 (6 bases). Germline V gives CDR1 LNHDA, CDR2 SQIVND (reference sequence). V was shortened by 3 bases and J by 3 bases, with 7 bases between the two germline ends. There are 13 residues in the CDR3. Written as DNA, the CDR3 is TGTGCCAGTAGTATTCAGGGGACAGATACGCAGTATTTT. The encoded protein is CASSIQGTDTQYF.

This clone appeared once. This chain uses TRBV4-1 with TRBJ2-7, with 10 bases lining up with TRBD2. With V trimmed by 1 base and J by 2 bases, 5 bases remained unmatched. Germline V gene lookup returns CDR1 MGHRA and CDR2 YSYEKL. The CDR3 consists of 16 residues. The CDR3 loop reads CASSQVLAGATYEQYF. DNA of the CDR3: TGCGCCAGCAGCCAAGTTCTAGCGGGAGCAACCTACGAGCAGTACTTC.

The chain employs TRBV5-4 and TRBJ1-2; 9 nucleotides align to TRBD1. CDR3 length: 14 amino acids. CDR1 SGHNT and CDR2 YYREEE come from the germline V gene (reference sequence). V gave up 4 bases and J gave up 4 bases; unmatched junction bases: 5. CDR3 DNA: TGTGCCAGCAGCCCAGGACAGGGGACCTATGGCTACACCTTC. Its translation is CASSPGQGTYGYTF.

V is TRBV5-1 and J is TRBJ1-4; TRBD1 matches at 9 bases. CDR1 and CDR2 from the germline V gene are SGHRS and YFSETQ. The trim removed 3 bases at V and 3 bases at J, leaving 15 bases unmatched. This CDR3 has 19 residues. CDR3 nucleotide sequence: TGCGCCAGCAGCTCCAGCGGGACAGGGATGTTGCTGCCTAATGAAAAACTGTTTTTT. It yields the protein CASSSSGTGMLLPNEKLFF.

The chain couples TRBV5-6 to TRBJ2-7; 9 positions agree with TRBD1. CDR1 SGHDT and CDR2 YYEEEE come from the germline V gene. V was clipped by 2 bases and J by 1 base; unmatched bases: 1. This CDR3 has 14 amino acids. The chain's CDR3 is CASSFGQGSYEQYF. DNA for the CDR3: TGTGCCAGCAGCTTCGGACAGGGGTCCTACGAGCAGTACTTC.

The CDR3 here is CASSESVYRGQGVNTGELFF. CDR3 DNA: TGTGCCAGCAGTGAATCGGTGTATCGTGGACAGGGGGTGAACACCGGGGAGCTGTTTTTT. This chain uses TRBV6-1 with TRBJ2-2; 10 bases line up with TRBD1. The CDR3 sequence is 20 residues long. Trimming removed 2 bases from V and 1 base from J; junction bases left unmatched: 13. The germline V gene has CDR1 MNHNS and CDR2 SASEGT.

This clone was detected only once. The chain couples TRBV5-1 to TRBJ2-1, with 9 bases fitting TRBD2. Germline CDR1 and CDR2: SGHRS and YFSETQ. V trimming: 4 bases; J trimming: 8 bases; junction bases outside the gene matches: 10. This CDR3 comprises 15 residues. This chain's CDR3 is CASSASGLAPDEQFF. In DNA form, the CDR3 reads TGCGCCAGCAGCGCCTCGGGACTAGCTCCCGATGAGCAGTTCTTC.

This chain joins TRBV18 and TRBJ2-2; TRBD2 aligns across 8 bases. J lost 7 bases, V lost 1 base, and 8 bases had no gene match. Germline V lookup: CDR1 KGHSH, CDR2 LQKENI. The CDR3 runs 16 residues. The CDR3 DNA reads TGTGCCAGCTCACCACTGCGCCGGGAGGGCGGCGGGGAGCTGTTTTTT. It encodes CASSPLRREGGGELFF.

This rearrangement joins TRBV27 to TRBJ2-3; tentative D call: TRBD2 (6 bases). Germline loops: CDR1 MNHEY, CDR2 SMNVEV (reference sequence). The CDR3 has 13 residues. V was pared by 5 bases and J by 9 bases, with 15 bases between. The CDR3 DNA sequence: TGTGCCAGCAGTGGACCTCCGGGAGCCACGCAGTATTTT. It codes for CASSGPPGATQYF.

A single count supports this clone. V gene TRBV5-1 combines with J gene TRBJ2-7, with 10 nucleotides matching TRBD1. Germline CDR1 is SGHRS and CDR2 is YFSETQ. Trimming cost V 3 bases and J 1 base; bases outside gene matches: 4. This CDR3 has 15 residues. CDR3 in amino acids: CASSSGTGVSYEQYF. CDR3 coding DNA: TGCGCCAGCAGCTCCGGGACAGGGGTATCCTACGAGCAGTACTTC.

This chain uses TRBV4-1 with TRBJ2-5; 8 bases match TRBD1. CDR1 is MGHRA and CDR2 is YSYEKL in the germline V gene. This CDR3 is built from 15 residues. V shed 5 bases and J 2 bases; nucleotides not matched to a gene: 7. CDR3 in DNA: TGCGCCAGCAGCAAAGGGACAGGAGTTCAAGAGACCCAGTACTTC. It translates to CASSKGTGVQETQYF.

The chain employs TRBV19 and TRBJ1-1, with D hard to call. The CDR3 contains 14 residues. Per germline, CDR1 LNHDA and CDR2 SQIVND (reference sequence). V was trimmed by 6 bases and J by 4 bases, leaving 15 bases between them. This CDR3 is CASRVILEATEAFF. The CDR3 DNA reads as TGTGCCAGTAGGGTAATACTTGAAGCCACTGAAGCTTTCTTT.

J is TRBJ1-1 and V is TRBV19; D is perhaps TRBD1 (5 bases). There are 15 residues in the CDR3. From germline, CDR1 is LNHDA and CDR2 SQIVND (reference sequence). The V end lost 2 bases, the J end lost 1 base, and 11 bases lay between the germline ends. For the CDR3, the DNA is TGTGCCAGTAGTATAATTGGGGCCGGGAACACTGAAGCTTTCTTT. Protein product: CASSIIGAGNTEAFF.

The chain couples TRBV7-9 to TRBJ2-3, with TRBD1 matching over 9 bases. CDR1 and CDR2 (germline): SEHNR, FQNEAQ (reference sequence). The CDR3 has 16 amino acids. V was clipped by 5 bases and J by 3 bases; unmatched bases: 9. DNA of the CDR3: TGTGCCAGCAGCCCTCCCAGCGGGACAGGGACAGATACGCAGTATTTT. Translating gives CASSPPSGTGTDTQYF.

The V and J genes are TRBV5-1 and TRBJ2-7; 9 bases agree with TRBD2. This CDR3 is built from 16 residues. Germline CDR1 SGHRS, CDR2 YFSETQ. Germline trimming cut 0 bases from V and 0 bases from J; bases unmatched to any gene: 4. The CDR3 spells CASSLVLAGSSYEQYF. The CDR3 DNA is TGCGCCAGCAGCTTGGTTCTAGCGGGGAGCTCCTACGAGCAGTACTTC.

V gene TRBV10-3 combines with J gene TRBJ2-5; D is ambiguous. With 5 bases removed from V and 3 bases from J, the gap between germline ends came to 7 bases. CDR3 length: 12 residues. Germline V gene lookup returns CDR1 ENHRY and CDR2 SYGVKD. The CDR3 DNA is TGTGCCATCAGTCACTTAGAAGAGACCCAGTACTTC. Translated, it gives CAISHLEETQYF.

The chain combines TRBV14 with TRBJ2-5; the D gene is possibly TRBD1 (6 bases). CDR3 length equals 19 residues. Germline values: CDR1 SGHDN, CDR2 FVKESK. V was trimmed by 4 bases and J by 2 bases, leaving 26 bases between them. The CDR3 region is CASSPTGNRLRGQQETQYF. CDR3 bases: TGTGCCAGCAGCCCGACAGGTAATCGGCTCCGAGGCCAACAAGAGACCCAGTACTTC.

The rearrangement links TRBV4-1 to TRBJ1-1; weak D call: TRBD1 (5 bases). CDR1 MGHRA and CDR2 YSYEKL come from the germline V gene. Between the trimmed V and J ends, which lost 1 base and 11 bases, there was a span of 23 bases. CDR3 size: 16 residues. The DNA of the CDR3 is TGCGCCAGCAGCCAAGTAGGCGGGGGAAATGGTGTTGGCGCTTTCTTT. The encoded protein is CASSQVGGGNGVGAFF.

This clone appeared once. The genes are TRBV5-1 and TRBJ2-1; TRBD1 matches at 9 bases. Germline V CDR1 and CDR2: SGHRS, YFSETQ. CDR3 size: 15 residues. The trim removed 4 bases at V and 9 bases at J, leaving 11 bases unmatched. The CDR3 region is CASSPGTGKRGEQFF. DNA of the CDR3: TGCGCCAGCAGCCCTGGGACAGGGAAAAGGGGTGAGCAGTTCTTC.